The T cell receptor (beta chain) described here comes from a study of shared clonotypes between healthy human individuals. A remark on this clone: Its antigen is not identified.

Assay used: immunoSEQ multiplex PCR; TCRdb lists only in-frame clones, some missing. The sample carries about 2 million clones, about 95% recorded once. Cells designated naive CD8 were CD45RO-negative and were positively selected for CCR7, with terminally differentiated effector memory CD45RA+ cells excluded. Regarding the study as a whole: There were few donors, and this limited the genetic and exposure-history diversity represented.

V shed 0 bases and J 5 bases; nucleotides not matched to a gene: 6. The CDR3 spans 15 residues. Germline loops: CDR1 SGHRS, CDR2 YFSETQ. The sequenced sample was naive CD8+ T cells sorted from blood. This sequence originates from a man between 18 and 35 years old in good health. The chain recombines TRBV5-1 with TRBJ2-7; 9 bases align to TRBD1. DNA for the CDR3: TGCGCCAGCAGCTTGGGGGACAGGGATGTCAACGAGCAGTACTTC. Residues: CASSLGDRDVNEQYF. Full variable domain (missing parts from reference TRBV5-1 and TRBJ2-7): KAGVTQTPRYLIKTRGQQVTLSCSPISGHRSVSWYQQTPGQGLQFLFEYFSETQRNKGNFPGRFSGRQFSNSRSEMNVSTLELGDSALYLCASSLGDRDVNEQYFGPGTRLTVT.